This T cell receptor (beta chain) is from a study of circulating and synovial CD4+ cells in juvenile arthritis (TCRdb year 2014). At the level of the whole study: Within each patient, the study compared the TCRbeta CDR3 repertoires of three groups: circulating HLA-DR+ CD4 T cells, bulk blood CD4 T cells, and synovial CD4 T cells. Repertoire sequencing was performed with the aim of confirming enrichment of synovial clonotypes in a circulating synovial-like CD4 T cell subset. The full study reports these points: Traditional Vbeta family usage analysis did not detect the difference between circulating pathogenic-like lymphocytes and bulk blood T cells. CPL and bulk blood CD4 samples differed in T cell genome counts by at least an order of magnitude, so sample-size effects were addressed. Circulating pathogenic-like lymphocytes were found to cluster with synovial T cells, and a substantially higher fraction of CDR3 sequences was shared with synovium by circulating pathogenic-like lymphocytes than by bulk blood. Because overlap with synovium was found to increase with sequencing depth, the full repertoire overlap was likely underestimated by the measured shared-clonotype fractions. Synovial and circulating pathogenic-like lymphocyte repertoires were less diverse than bulk blood CD4 repertoires, and some CPL samples were as oligoclonal as synovium.

Points on this clone: What antigen it recognizes has not been identified. Qualities for individual bases were not recorded, and no much larger clone is one base off.

Library method: the immunoSEQ multiplex PCR assay. An external provider performed TCRbeta CDR3 sequencing as a commercial service. The source study handled its data this way. The analyses used productive nucleotide sequences together with amino acid sequences obtained by in silico translation. Diversity was quantified by Renyi entropy over a range of alpha values, with sample size equalised by taking the median of 200 repeated subsamples. The distance between each pair of repertoires was calculated as one minus the Chao-modified Jaccard index, which corrects for under-sampling, and this distance was used for clustering. Frequency-weighted overlap with synovial clonotypes was calculated across 200 sample sizes, using 200 draws without replacement for each, and the value reported was the one at the size of the smaller sample. What TCRdb holds here is the immuneACCESS table cut down to in-frame rearrangements. Part of the clones is not present; checked against another copy, under half of the missing clones reflect an unresolved V gene, and the others are unexplained. That table is the source of V, J and clone size, and D and trimming were worked out from the DNA. Present in this sample are approximately 36,000 clones, approximately 96% of which were seen just once. 0.55% to 0.75% of the sample goes to the ten largest clones.

The CDR1 and CDR2 encoded by the germline V gene are SGHDT and YYEEEE. Trimming accounts for 7 bases at V and 3 bases at J, while the number of junction bases matched to no gene is 3. The CDR3 measures 14 amino acids from cysteine to phenylalanine. Of the read, only the CDR3 DNA is kept; its 42 bases are in frame from base 1. The sequenced samples came from patients who had active juvenile idiopathic arthritis. Sorting was carried out immediately after cells were thawed, and dead cells were excluded with Live/Dead Fixable Near-IR Stain. The V and J segments used are TRBV5-6 and TRBJ2-2; TRBD2 fits 10 bases in the junction. This receptor was taken from a human donor with juvenile idiopathic arthritis. Input material: CD4+ T cells from blood. The DNA is TGTGCCAGCCGACTAGCGGGTCACACCGGGGAGCTGTTTTTT. Protein translation: CASRLAGHTGELFF. The variable domain in full, with residues beyond the CDR3 obtained from the reference TRBV5-6 and TRBJ2-2 genes, is DAGVTQSPTHLIKTRGQQVTLRCSPKSGHDTVSWYQQALGQGPQFIFQYYEEEERQRGNFPDRFSGHQFPNYSSELNVNALLLGDSALYLCASRLAGHTGELFFGEGSRLTVL.